This T cell receptor beta chain is from a study of OX40 agonist ivuxolimab in advanced cancers. Turning to the study itself: Enrolled patients in dose escalation had cancers that were hepatocellular carcinoma, melanoma, renal cell or head and neck cancer.

Sequencing used immunoSEQ multiplex PCR; TCRdb keeps in-frame clones, though not all of them. This table holds just under 75,000 clones, 92% found once. V shed 4 bases and J shed 7 bases, with 20 bases lying between them. Looked up from germline, CDR1 is SGHNT and CDR2 is YYREEE (reference sequence). This CDR3 region has 16 residues. Prior autoimmune disease or systemic immunosuppression barred patients. The chain links TRBV5-4 to TRBJ1-4; D remains unclear. This material consisted of CD4+ or CD8+ T cells sorted from blood, taken in a trial of the OX40 agonist ivuxolimab. The receptor comes from an adult with an advanced solid tumor such as melanoma, head and neck, liver or kidney cancer. The DNA for the CDR3 is TGTGCCAGCAGCGACCGTGCTTTCTGGGGTTCTGAAAAACTGTTTTTT. Translating it yields CASSDRAFWGSEKLFF. Supplemented by reference TRBV5-4 and TRBJ1-4, the full variable domain reads ETGVTQSPTHLIKTRGQQVTLRCSSQSGHNTVSWYQQALGQGPQFIFQYYREEENGRGNFPPRFSGLQFPNYSSELNVNALELDDSALYLCASSDRAFWGSEKLFFGSGTQLSVL.